The 22 T cell receptor beta chains below come from one sample, sequenced in a study of PD-1 blockade in classical Hodgkin lymphoma. Produced via immunoSEQ multiplex PCR; TCRdb's table is partial and in-frame only. This repertoire shows roughly 100,000 clones, about 92% found once; its top ten account for 15% to 20%. This sample's time point: cycle 4 day 1 (C4D1), after five to seven weeks of nivolumab. Autologous stem cell transplantation was followed by relapse in every patient, and brentuximab vedotin exposure varied. The source was peripheral blood mononuclear cells (PBMCs), collected before the fourth cycle of nivolumab. The receptors were gathered from a human donor with classical Hodgkin lymphoma.

The chain carries TRBV6-5 and TRBJ1-4; perhaps TRBD1 as D (5 bases). CDR3 length: 16 residues. V dropped 4 bases and J dropped 2 bases, with 14 bases sitting between them. Germline V gene sequence: CDR1 MNHEY, CDR2 SVGAGI. The CDR3 DNA is TGTGCCAGCAGTTTTCAGGGTACTGCGACTAATGAAAAACTGTTTTTT. It is translated as CASSFQGTATNEKLFF.

The CDR3 sequence: CASSQDSGLAANNEQFF. CDR3 sequence (DNA): TGTGCCAGCAGCCAAGATTCCGGACTAGCGGCGAACAATGAGCAGTTCTTC. The chain has TRBV14 and TRBJ2-1; 10 nucleotides match TRBD2. The CDR3 length is 17 residues. The V segment lost 0 bases and the J segment 5 bases; nucleotides outside the gene matches: 7. Per the germline V gene, CDR1 is SGHDN and CDR2 is FVKESK.

The rearrangement uses TRBV30 and TRBJ1-5; D remains ambiguous. CDR1 and CDR2 from the germline V gene are GTSNPN and SVGIG (reference sequence). With 2 bases removed from V and 4 bases from J, the gap between germline ends came to 12 bases. The CDR3 totals 14 residues. As DNA, the CDR3 is TGTGCCTGGAGTAATCGCCAGCCGAATCAGCCCCAGCATTTT. It translates to CAWSNRQPNQPQHF.

The genes are TRBV15 and TRBJ2-7; D is ambiguous. The ends were cut back, 0 bases at V and 6 bases at J, with 6 bases in the middle. Per germline, CDR1 LNHNV and CDR2 YYDKDF (reference sequence). The CDR3 is 12 residues long. The CDR3 reads CATSRDRFEQYF. The CDR3 DNA reads TGTGCCACCAGCAGAGATAGATTCGAGCAGTACTTC.

This chain connects TRBV28 to TRBJ1-4; D is unclear. The CDR3 runs 14 residues. Germline V gene lookup returns CDR1 MDHEN and CDR2 SYDVKM. Trimming removed 3 bases from V and 4 bases from J, with 9 bases in between. The CDR3 here is CASSLSGYNEKLFF. The CDR3 DNA reads as TGTGCCAGCAGTTTGAGTGGTTATAATGAAAAACTGTTTTTT.

This sequence joins TRBV6-6 and TRBJ2-1; D is ambiguous. V was trimmed by 4 bases and J by 4 bases, leaving 14 bases between them. This CDR3 region has 15 residues. The germline CDR1 and CDR2 sequences are MNHNY and SVGAGI (reference sequence). The CDR3, as DNA: TGTGCCAGCAGTTCCCCTGGATTATCATACAATGAGCAGTTCTTC. Residues: CASSSPGLSYNEQFF.

The chain employs TRBV7-6 and TRBJ2-3; 13 bases are shared with TRBD2. The CDR3 runs 17 residues. Germline-derived CDR1 and CDR2 are SGHVS and FNYEAQ. After removal of 2 bases from V and 6 bases from J, the junction contained 8 bases not matched to a gene. CDR3 coding DNA: TGTGCCAGCAGCTTAATCAAGACTAGCGGGAGGCCGGATACGCAGTATTTT. It encodes CASSLIKTSGRPDTQYF.

A word on this clone: At one end, the junction sequence differs from germline, possibly due to a read error. This sequence joins TRBV7-7 and TRBJ2-2; TRBD2 is a possible D gene (5 bases). The CDR3 is made up of 15 amino acids. The germline V gene encodes CDR1 SSHAT and CDR2 FNYEAQ (reference sequence). The CDR3 DNA reads as TGTGCTAGCAGCTTAGGTGGAGGAAACACCGGGGAGCTGTTTTTT. Protein: CASSLGGGNTGELFF. Full variable domain (rest looked up from reference TRBV7-7 and TRBJ2-2): GAGVSQSPRYKVTKRGQDVTLRCDPISSHATLYWYQQALGQGPEFLTYFNYEAQPDKSGLPSDRFSAERPEGSISTLTIQRTEQRDSAMYRCASSLGGGNTGELFFGEGSRLTVL.

The chain links TRBV28 to TRBJ2-1, with D tentatively TRBD1 (6 bases). The CDR3 is made up of 15 amino acids. Germline-derived CDR1 and CDR2 are MDHEN and SYDVKM. Trimming cost V 3 bases and J 4 bases, with 13 bases left between them. CDR3 DNA: TGTGCCAGCAGTTTCAGCAGGGGTCCTTACAATGAGCAGTTCTTC. This codes for CASSFSRGPYNEQFF.

The chain has TRBV30 and TRBJ1-6; D may be TRBD1 (5 bases). Trimming took off 2 bases at V and 9 bases at J, with 14 bases between the two ends. This CDR3 contains 14 residues. Germline V lookup: CDR1 GTSNPN, CDR2 SVGIG (reference sequence). The CDR3 region is CAWSSRQKGSPLHF. The CDR3 region has the DNA TGTGCCTGGAGTTCCCGACAGAAGGGTTCACCCCTCCACTTT.

The gene calls are TRBV29-1 and TRBJ2-3; D is perhaps TRBD2 (5 bases). Trimming left V 5 bases short and J 4 bases short, with 10 bases between. In germline, CDR1 is SQVTM, CDR2 ANQGSEA. The CDR3 is made up of 12 amino acids. The CDR3 protein is CSVSGSADTQYF. The CDR3 bases are TGCAGCGTTTCTGGGAGCGCAGATACGCAGTATTTT.

CDR3 DNA: TGCAGCGTTACAGGGGGGCGAATTGGCTACACCTTC. Protein sequence: CSVTGGRIGYTF. This chain joins TRBV29-1 and TRBJ1-2; TRBD1 matches at 8 bases. Germline trimming cut 5 bases from V and 7 bases from J; bases unmatched to any gene: 6. Germline-derived CDR1 and CDR2 are SQVTM and ANQGSEA. CDR3 length equals 12 residues.

This clone came up once. The gene calls are TRBV5-6 and TRBJ1-1, with TRBD1 identical over 9 bases. The CDR3 has 13 amino acids. V was clipped by 4 bases and J by 10 bases; unmatched bases: 8. CDR1 and CDR2 (germline): SGHDT, YYEEEE. The CDR3 spells CASSLTGGGVAFF. The CDR3 bases are TGTGCCAGCAGCCTGACAGGGGGTGGGGTAGCTTTCTTT.

CDR3 in amino acids: CASSLWGGGNTEAFF. The CDR3 DNA is TGCGCCAGCAGCTTGTGGGGTGGAGGGAACACTGAAGCTTTCTTT. V usage is TRBV5-1 and J usage is TRBJ1-1; the D is unclear. CDR1 and CDR2 from the germline V gene are SGHRS and YFSETQ. V was clipped by 1 base and J by 1 base, with 11 bases between them. CDR3 length equals 15 residues.

V gene TRBV10-1 combines with J gene TRBJ2-1; D is ambiguous. CDR3 size: 14 residues. With 6 bases removed from V and 5 bases from J, the gap between germline ends came to 14 bases. The V gene's germline CDR1 is WNHNN and CDR2 SYGVQD (reference sequence). CDR3 amino acids: CASSPKLLNNEQFF. Here the CDR3 DNA reads TGCGCCAGCAGCCCAAAACTACTGAACAATGAGCAGTTCTTC.

The J gene is TRBJ2-5, the V gene TRBV5-6; unclear D gene. Trimming shortened V by 0 bases and J by 4 bases, and 13 bases separated the two germline ends. The CDR3 has 15 amino acids. Germline V gives CDR1 SGHDT, CDR2 YYEEEE. The CDR3 nucleotides are TGTGCCAGCAGCTTGGAAGAGGTATTCGCAGAGACCCAGTACTTC. This translates into CASSLEEVFAETQYF.

J is TRBJ2-1 and V is TRBV27; 13 bases are a match to TRBD2. The length of the CDR3 is 16 residues. Germline CDR1 and CDR2: MNHEY and SMNVEV (reference sequence). The V gene end was trimmed by 6 bases and the J gene end by 9 bases; junction bases not matched to a gene: 11. The CDR3 sequence: CASSLLAGGPSSEQFF. CDR3 nucleotide sequence: TGTGCCAGCAGCTTACTAGCGGGAGGGCCCTCTAGTGAGCAGTTCTTC.

The chain uses TRBV15 and TRBJ1-4; tentatively, D is TRBD1 (5 bases). Trimming cost V 1 base and J 3 bases, with 18 bases left between them. This CDR3 has 18 residues. CDR1 is LNHNV and CDR2 is YYDKDF in the germline V gene (reference sequence). The CDR3 DNA is TGTGCCACCAGCAGAGGTTTTCAGGCGGGGGACGCTAATGAAAAACTGTTTTTT. Encoded protein: CATSRGFQAGDANEKLFF.

The V call is TRBV11-2, the J call TRBJ2-1, with TRBD2 identical over 8 bases. Germline CDR1 is SGHAT and CDR2 is FQNNGV. The CDR3 consists of 15 residues. V trimming: 2 bases; J trimming: 5 bases; junction bases outside the gene matches: 5. CDR3 nucleotide sequence: TGTGCCAGCAGCTTATTACGGGAGGGTCACAATGAGCAGTTCTTC. It is translated as CASSLLREGHNEQFF.

The chain has TRBV5-1 and TRBJ1-2, with TRBD1 as a possible D gene (6 bases). Germline V gene data show CDR1 as SGHRS and CDR2 as YFSETQ. The CDR3 is 14 residues long. With 0 bases removed from V and 6 bases from J, the gap between germline ends came to 12 bases. The DNA for the CDR3 is TGCGCCAGCAGCTTGGTTCGTTCAGGGGATGGCTACACCTTC. The encoded protein is CASSLVRSGDGYTF.

The chain combines TRBV15 with TRBJ2-2; 7 bases agree with TRBD2. CDR1 and CDR2 (germline): LNHNV, YYDKDF (reference sequence). Trimming removed 0 bases from V and 4 bases from J; junction bases left unmatched: 20. This CDR3 has 21 residues. CDR3 residues: CATSRESVKLARIEVTGELFF. Here the CDR3 DNA reads TGTGCCACCAGCAGAGAGAGCGTGAAACTAGCGAGAATAGAGGTCACCGGGGAGCTGTTTTTT.

The chain carries TRBV11-2 and TRBJ2-3; D unclear. The V gene's germline CDR1 is SGHAT and CDR2 FQNNGV. The germline V and J ends were trimmed by 5 bases and 4 bases, with 7 bases remaining between them. This CDR3 is built from 12 residues. CDR3 region: CASSPPSDTQYF. Here the CDR3 DNA reads TGTGCCAGCAGCCCTCCATCAGATACGCAGTATTTT.